This T cell receptor beta chain was identified during a study of T cell responses to AZD1222 COVID-19 vaccine. Background on the study: Second doses were pooled across both intervals (about 4 or about 12 weeks).

Here immunoSEQ multiplex PCR was the method, and the copy in TCRdb shows in-frame clones only, minus some. The table lists approximately 120,000 clones, around nine tenths of them singletons. The germline CDR1 and CDR2 sequences are MDHEN and SYDVKM. The CDR3 is 14 residues long. V lost 3 bases, J lost 6 bases, and 12 bases lay in between. The sequence was obtained from an adult in good health. The genes are TRBV28 and TRBJ1-5, with a tentative D call TRBD1 (6 bases). The sample here was peripheral blood, taken on day 0 of AZD1222 vaccination. CDR3 sequence (DNA): TGTGCCAGCAGTTTCAGGGGAGAAAGTCAGCCCCAGCATTTT. Translating it yields CASSFRGESQPQHF.